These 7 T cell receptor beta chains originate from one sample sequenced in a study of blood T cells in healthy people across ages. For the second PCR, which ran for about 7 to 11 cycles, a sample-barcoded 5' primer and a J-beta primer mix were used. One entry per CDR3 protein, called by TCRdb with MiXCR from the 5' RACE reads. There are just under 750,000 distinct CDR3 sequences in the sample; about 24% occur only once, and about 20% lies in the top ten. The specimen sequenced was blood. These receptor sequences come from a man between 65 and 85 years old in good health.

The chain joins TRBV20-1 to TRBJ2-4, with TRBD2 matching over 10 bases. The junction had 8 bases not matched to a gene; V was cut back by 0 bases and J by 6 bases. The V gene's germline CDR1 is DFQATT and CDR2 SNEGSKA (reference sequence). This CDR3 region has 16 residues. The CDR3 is CSARETAGGPRNIQYF. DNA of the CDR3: TGCAGTGCTAGAGAAACAGCGGGAGGGCCGCGAAACATTCAGTACTTC.

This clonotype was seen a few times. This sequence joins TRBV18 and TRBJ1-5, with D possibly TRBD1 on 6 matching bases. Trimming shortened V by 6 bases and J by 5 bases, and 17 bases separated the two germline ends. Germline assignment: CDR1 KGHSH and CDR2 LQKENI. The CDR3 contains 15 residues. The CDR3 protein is CASSAGGAIYQPQHF. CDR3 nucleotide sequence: TGTGCCAGCTCGGCCGGGGGGGCTATTTATCAGCCCCAGCATTTT.

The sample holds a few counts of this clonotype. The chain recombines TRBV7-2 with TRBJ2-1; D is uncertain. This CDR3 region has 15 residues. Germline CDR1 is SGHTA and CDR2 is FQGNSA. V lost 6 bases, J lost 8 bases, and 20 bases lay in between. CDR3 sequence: CASSLFPSAVDEQFF. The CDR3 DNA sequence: TGTGCCAGCAGTTTATTTCCCTCCGCGGTCGATGAGCAGTTCTTC.

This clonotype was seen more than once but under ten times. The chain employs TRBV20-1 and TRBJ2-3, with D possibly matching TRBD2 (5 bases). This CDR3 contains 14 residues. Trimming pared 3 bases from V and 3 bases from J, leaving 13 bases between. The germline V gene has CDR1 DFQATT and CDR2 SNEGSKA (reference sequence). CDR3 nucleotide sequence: TGCAGTGCTAGTAACAGTCGGGGAACAGATACGCAGTATTTT. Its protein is CSASNSRGTDTQYF.

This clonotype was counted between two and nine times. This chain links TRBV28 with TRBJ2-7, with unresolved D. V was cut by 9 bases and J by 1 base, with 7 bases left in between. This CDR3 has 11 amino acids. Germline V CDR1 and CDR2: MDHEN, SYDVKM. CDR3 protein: CASARSYEQYF. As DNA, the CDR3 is TGTGCCAGTGCCAGGTCCTACGAGCAGTACTTC.

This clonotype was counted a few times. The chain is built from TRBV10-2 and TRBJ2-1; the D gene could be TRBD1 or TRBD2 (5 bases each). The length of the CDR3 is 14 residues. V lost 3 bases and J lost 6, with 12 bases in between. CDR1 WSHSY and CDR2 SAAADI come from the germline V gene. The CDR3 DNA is TGCGCCAGCAGTGACTGGGGGTTACCCAATGAGCAGTTCTTC. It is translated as CASSDWGLPNEQFF.

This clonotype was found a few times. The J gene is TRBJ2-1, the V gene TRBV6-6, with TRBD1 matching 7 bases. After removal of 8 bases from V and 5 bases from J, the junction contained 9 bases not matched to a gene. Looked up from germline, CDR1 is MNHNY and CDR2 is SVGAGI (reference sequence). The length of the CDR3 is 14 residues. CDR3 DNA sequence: TGTGCCAGCTCCGGGACAGTACTAAACAATGAGCAGTTCTTC. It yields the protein CASSGTVLNNEQFF.